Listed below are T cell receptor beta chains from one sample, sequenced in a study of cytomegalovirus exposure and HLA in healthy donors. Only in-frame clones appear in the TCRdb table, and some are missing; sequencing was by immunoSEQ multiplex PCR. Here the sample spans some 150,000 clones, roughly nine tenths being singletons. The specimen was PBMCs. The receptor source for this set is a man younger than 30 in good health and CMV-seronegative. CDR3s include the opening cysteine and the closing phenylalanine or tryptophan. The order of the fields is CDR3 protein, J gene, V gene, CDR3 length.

cdr3_aa: CASSYRQVNTGELFF
j_call: TRBJ2-2
v_call: TRBV6-5
cdr3_length: 15

cdr3_aa: CASSESVVRNNEQFF
j_call: TRBJ2-1
v_call: TRBV25-1
cdr3_length: 15

cdr3_aa: CASSSPGFNTEAFF
j_call: TRBJ1-1
v_call: TRBV7-2
cdr3_length: 14

cdr3_aa: CAWSGGDYGYTF
j_call: TRBJ1-2
v_call: TRBV30
cdr3_length: 12

cdr3_aa: CASSYDRDSPGELFF
j_call: TRBJ2-2
v_call: TRBV7-3
cdr3_length: 15

cdr3_aa: CAKIWWATGNTIYF
j_call: TRBJ1-3
v_call: TRBV7-3
cdr3_length: 14

cdr3_aa: CSVETRGSGTDTQYF
j_call: TRBJ2-3
v_call: TRBV29-1
cdr3_length: 15

cdr3_aa: CASSLGRGKSYEQYF
j_call: TRBJ2-7
v_call: TRBV13
cdr3_length: 15

cdr3_aa: CASRRQGWVNTEAFF
j_call: TRBJ1-1
v_call: TRBV6-1
cdr3_length: 15

cdr3_aa: CASTKTGLETQYF
j_call: TRBJ2-5
v_call: TRBV23-1
cdr3_length: 13